The rows below give T cell receptor beta chains drawn from one sample of a study of blood T cell repertoires in COVID-19. The protocol was immunoSEQ multiplex PCR, while the TCRdb copy is restricted to in-frame clones and leaves out a portion. The table shows 150,000 to 200,000 clones, with about nine tenths occurring only once. The sequenced sample consisted of peripheral blood. Receptors were obtained from a woman in her seventies with acute or convalescent COVID-19. CDR3s include the opening cysteine and the closing phenylalanine or tryptophan. D genes are given only for firm matches. The listing skips clone size in some rows; elsewhere it reads once, few, many or a size class.

clone size,V gene,D gene,J gene,CDR3 protein,CDR3 DNA
NA,TRBV15,TRBD1,TRBJ1-1,CATSSGDRVNTEAFF,TGTGCCACCAGCAGTGGGGACAGGGTGAACACTGAAGCTTTCTTT
NA,TRBV18,TRBD2,TRBJ2-1,CASSTVPLAGNNEQFF,TGTGCCAGCTCAACCGTGCCGCTAGCGGGAAACAATGAGCAGTTCTTC
NA,TRBV5-1,NA,TRBJ1-4,CASSLKAGKFVEKLFF,TGCGCCAGCAGCTTGAAGGCAGGGAAATTCGTTGAAAAACTGTTTTTT
NA,TRBV19,NA,TRBJ1-2,CASSPRGTLRLYGYTF,TGTGCCAGTAGCCCGAGGGGGACCCTCAGACTCTATGGCTACACCTTC
once,TRBV28,NA,TRBJ2-6,CASSLRSGANVLTF,TGTGCCAGCAGTTTGAGATCTGGGGCCAACGTCCTGACTTTC
NA,TRBV4-1,TRBD1,TRBJ2-7,CASSQAGQDFSYEQYF,TGCGCCAGCAGCCAGGCCGGACAGGACTTCTCCTACGAGCAGTACTTC
NA,TRBV6-1,TRBD1,TRBJ2-5,CASSEATGVETQYF,TGTGCCAGCAGTGAGGCGACAGGGGTGGAGACCCAGTACTTC
few,TRBV6-6,TRBD1,TRBJ2-7,CASSGQGSYEQYF,TGTGCCAGCAGTGGACAGGGGTCCTACGAGCAGTACTTC
NA,TRBV9,TRBD1,TRBJ2-1,CASSIPDRVYDNEQFF,TGTGCCAGCAGCATTCCGGACAGGGTTTACGACAATGAGCAGTTCTTC
once,TRBV20-1,NA,TRBJ1-1,CSASQDRITEAFF,TGCAGTGCTAGTCAAGACAGGATTACTGAAGCTTTCTTT
NA,TRBV28,NA,TRBJ2-7,CASSSTYEQYF,TGTGCCAGCAGTTCCACCTACGAGCAGTACTTC
NA,TRBV4-1,NA,TRBJ2-1,CASSSGARGYNEQFF,TGCGCCAGCAGTTCAGGAGCTCGAGGGTACAATGAGCAGTTCTTC
NA,TRBV29-1,NA,TRBJ2-7,CSVDREAASYEQYF,TGCAGCGTTGATAGGGAGGCTGCGTCCTACGAGCAGTACTTC
NA,TRBV5-1,TRBD1,TRBJ2-7,CASSLEGTDPWEQYF,TGCGCCAGCAGCTTGGAAGGGACAGACCCTTGGGAGCAGTACTTC
NA,TRBV10-3,TRBD2,TRBJ2-2,CAISEGGGRTGELFF,TGTGCCATCAGTGAGGGGGGAGGGAGAACCGGGGAGCTGTTTTTT
NA,TRBV19,NA,TRBJ2-5,CASSGGSLGETQYF,TGTGCCAGTAGCGGTGGTAGCTTGGGAGAGACCCAGTACTTC
NA,TRBV10-3,TRBD1,TRBJ2-5,CATQDRPGETQYF,TGTGCCACCCAGGACAGGCCGGGGGAGACCCAGTACTTC
NA,TRBV5-1,NA,TRBJ2-3,CASSLLGLTTDTQYF,TGCGCCAGCAGCTTGCTGGGACTCACCACAGATACGCAGTATTTT
NA,TRBV6-5,TRBD1,TRBJ2-4,CASSRQGGEKNIQYF,TGTGCCAGCAGTCGACAGGGGGGAGAGAAAAACATTCAGTACTTC
NA,TRBV25-1,NA,TRBJ2-7,CASSKPGTYEQYF,TGTGCCAGCAGTAAACCAGGAACCTACGAGCAGTACTTC
NA,TRBV6-2/TRBV6-3,NA,TRBJ1-1,CASSYASRGTEAFF,TGTGCCAGCAGTTACGCGTCACGGGGCACTGAAGCTTTCTTT
NA,TRBV7-2,TRBD1,TRBJ1-4,CASSPTGGSEKLFF,TGTGCCAGCAGCCCGACAGGGGGTAGTGAAAAACTGTTTTTT
few,TRBV18,NA,TRBJ2-2,CASSPRDSASGELFF,TGTGCCAGCTCACCAAGGGACTCCGCCTCAGGGGAGCTGTTTTTT
few,TRBV11-2,NA,TRBJ1-2,CASSLAPLEGYTF,TGTGCCAGCAGCTTAGCTCCTTTAGAGGGCTACACCTTC
NA,TRBV7-8,NA,TRBJ2-7,CASSFRRISGYEQYF,TGTGCCAGCAGCTTTAGGCGGATCAGTGGCTACGAGCAGTACTTC
NA,TRBV2,TRBD2,TRBJ2-7,CASKASGGSEQYF,TGTGCCAGCAAGGCTAGCGGGGGGAGCGAGCAGTACTTC
NA,TRBV12-5,TRBD2,TRBJ2-2,CASAKSGDTGELFF,TGTGCTAGTGCCAAGAGCGGGGACACCGGGGAGCTGTTTTTT